The 27 T cell receptor beta chains below all came from one sample that was sequenced in a study of PD-1 blockade in mismatch repair-deficient tumors. Produced via immunoSEQ multiplex PCR; TCRdb's table is partial and in-frame only. The sample comprises around 25,000 clones, approximately 84% of which are singletons, and under 3.5% rests with the top ten. This specimen was PBMCs, taken before pembrolizumab treatment. The source is an adult with mismatch repair-deficient cancer.

The CDR3 protein is CASKKPGQVTYEQYF. The CDR3 DNA sequence: TGTGCCAGCAAGAAACCAGGACAGGTAACCTACGAGCAGTACTTC. The V call is TRBV28, the J call TRBJ2-7, with TRBD1 matching over 7 bases. In germline, CDR1 is MDHEN, CDR2 SYDVKM. V was clipped by 7 bases and J by 2 bases; unmatched bases: 11. The CDR3 covers 15 residues.

The J gene is TRBJ2-6, the V gene TRBV5-1, with TRBD1 identical over 11 bases. The CDR3 runs 18 residues. V was pared by 3 bases and J by 3 bases, with 8 bases of the junction left unmatched. CDR1 is SGHRS, CDR2 YFSETQ, per germline. CDR3 sequence (DNA): TGCGCCAGCAGCTCACAAGGACAGGGGGCCATTGGGGCCAACGTCCTGACTTTC. Translation: CASSSQGQGAIGANVLTF.

V is TRBV11-2 and J is TRBJ2-3; 8 bases are a match to TRBD2. Germline loops: CDR1 SGHAT, CDR2 FQNNGV. J lost 1 base, V lost 5 bases, and 5 bases had no gene match. This CDR3 has 15 amino acids. For the CDR3, the DNA is TGTGCCAGCAGCGGCGCGGGGGGCGGCACAGATACGCAGTATTTT. As protein: CASSGAGGGTDTQYF.

The rearrangement links TRBV5-1 to TRBJ1-3, with 7 bases that match TRBD1. V dropped 4 bases and J dropped 2; count of bases not matched to a gene: 3. Per germline, CDR1 SGHRS and CDR2 YFSETQ. The CDR3 consists of 14 residues. The CDR3 here is CASSPGQPGNTIYF. CDR3 nucleotides: TGCGCCAGCAGCCCGGGACAGCCTGGAAACACCATATATTTT.

This rearrangement joins TRBV29-1 to TRBJ1-1; 8 bases line up with TRBD1. Germline V CDR1 and CDR2: SQVTM, ANQGSEA. This CDR3 spans 17 amino acids. V dropped 7 bases and J dropped 0; count of bases not matched to a gene: 16. The CDR3 sequence: CSAAQGAWGVMNTEAFF. For the CDR3, the DNA is TGCAGCGCCGCGCAGGGGGCTTGGGGAGTCATGAACACTGAAGCTTTCTTT. Looking up the rest from reference TRBV29-1 and TRBJ1-1 gives the full variable domain: SAVISQKPSRDICQRGTSLTIQCQVDSQVTMMFWYRQQPGQSLTLIATANQGSEATYESGFVIDKFPISRPNLTFSTLTVSNMSPEDSSIYLCSAAQGAWGVMNTEAFFGQGTRLTVV.

The chain carries TRBV14 and TRBJ2-1, with 9 bases identical to TRBD2. The germline gives CDR1 SGHDN, CDR2 FVKESK. The CDR3 runs 17 residues. With 4 bases clipped from V and 7 bases from J, the junction kept 14 bases outside the gene matches. The CDR3 sequence: CASSPYDGGRARNEQFF. For the CDR3, the DNA is TGTGCCAGCAGCCCTTACGACGGCGGGAGGGCTAGGAATGAGCAGTTCTTC.

This chain uses TRBV28 with TRBJ1-2; no reliable D call. The CDR3 runs to 13 residues. The V end was cut by 6 bases, the J end by 4 bases, with 12 bases between. Germline V gives CDR1 MDHEN, CDR2 SYDVKM. The CDR3 protein is CASSRTGRYGYTF. CDR3 DNA: TGTGCCAGCAGCAGAACGGGTCGCTATGGCTACACCTTC.

The chain recombines TRBV11-3 with TRBJ2-6, with D tentatively TRBD1 (6 bases). V shed 5 bases and J shed 5 bases, with 22 bases lying between them. This CDR3 region has 18 residues. Per the germline V gene, CDR1 is SGHNT and CDR2 is YENEEA. Here the CDR3 DNA reads TGTGCCAGCAGCGGGGGCATATCTCGACAAAGTCGGGCCAACGTCCTGACTTTC. This translates into CASSGGISRQSRANVLTF.

The chain links TRBV7-3 to TRBJ2-3; 11 positions agree with TRBD2. V trimming: 1 base; J trimming: 7 bases; junction bases outside the gene matches: 4. Germline V CDR1 and CDR2: SGHTA, FQGTGA. The CDR3 loop spans 15 amino acids. The CDR3 DNA follows: TGTGCCAGCAGCTTAAGTAGCGGGAGGGAAAATACGCAGTATTTT. This sequence encodes CASSLSSGRENTQYF.

CDR3 sequence: CAWSARMETQYF. The CDR3 coding sequence is TGTGCCTGGAGTGCGAGAATGGAGACCCAGTACTTC. The chain is built from TRBV30 and TRBJ2-5; D remains unclear. The CDR3 totals 12 residues. Germline lookup yields CDR1 GTSNPN and CDR2 SVGIG (reference sequence). V dropped 1 base and J dropped 5 bases, with 8 bases sitting between them. Supplemented by reference TRBV30 and TRBJ2-5, the full variable domain reads SQTIHQWPATLVQPVGSPLSLECTVEGTSNPNLYWYRQAAGRGLQLLFYSVGIGQISSEVPQNLSASRPQDRQFILSSKKLLLSDSGFYLCAWSARMETQYFGPGTRLLVL.

The chain recombines TRBV5-1 with TRBJ2-3; 9 bases map to TRBD2. The CDR3 sequence is 16 residues long. From germline, CDR1 is SGHRS and CDR2 YFSETQ. After removal of 0 bases from V and 4 bases from J, the junction contained 6 bases not matched to a gene. Here the CDR3 DNA reads TGCGCCAGCAGCTTGGCTGTTAGCGGGAGAGCAGATACGCAGTATTTT. Translation: CASSLAVSGRADTQYF.

This chain connects TRBV11-1 to TRBJ2-5, with 10 bases matching TRBD2. Germline values: CDR1 SGHAT, CDR2 FQDESV (reference sequence). There are 16 residues in the CDR3. V shed 0 bases and J 3 bases; nucleotides not matched to a gene: 4. CDR3 sequence (DNA): TGTGCCAGCAGCTTAGCAGCCGGACTAGCGGAAGAGACCCAGTACTTC. Its translation is CASSLAAGLAEETQYF.

This chain joins TRBV28 and TRBJ2-3, with 7 bases matching TRBD2. There are 16 residues in the CDR3. Looked up from germline, CDR1 is MDHEN and CDR2 is SYDVKM. The junction had 13 bases not matched to a gene; V was cut back by 6 bases and J by 4 bases. Here the CDR3 reads CASRPTSEGGPDTQYF. CDR3 in DNA: TGTGCCAGCAGACCCACTAGCGAGGGTGGGCCAGATACGCAGTATTTT.

The rearrangement joins TRBV5-1 to TRBJ2-1; a weak D match, TRBD2 (5 bases). V was cut by 4 bases and J by 2 bases, with 19 bases left in between. This CDR3 comprises 17 residues. Germline V gene sequence: CDR1 SGHRS, CDR2 YFSETQ. This CDR3 reads CASSTWGSAPTYNEQFF. CDR3 DNA: TGCGCCAGCAGCACCTGGGGTAGCGCGCCCACCTACAATGAGCAGTTCTTC.

The genes are TRBV5-8 and TRBJ1-5, with TRBD1 matching over 9 bases. V lost 4 bases and J lost 1; bases outside the gene matches: 9. Germline lookup yields CDR1 SGHTS and CDR2 YDEGEE. This CDR3 has 17 residues. The CDR3 loop is CASSLPGQGGSNQPQHF. Written as DNA, the CDR3 is TGTGCCAGCAGCCTACCGGGACAGGGAGGGAGCAATCAGCCCCAGCATTTT. Based on the CDR3 plus reference TRBV5-8 and TRBJ1-5, the full variable domain is EAGVTQSPTHLIKTRGQQATLRCSPISGHTSVYWYQQALGLGLQFLLWYDEGEERNRGNFPPRFSGRQFPNYSSELNVNALELEDSALYLCASSLPGQGGSNQPQHFGDGTRLSIL.

The chain couples TRBV7-3 to TRBJ1-2; 8 nucleotides align to TRBD1. The length of the CDR3 is 13 residues. In germline, CDR1 is SGHTA, CDR2 FQGTGA. V lost 6 bases and J lost 6; bases outside the gene matches: 6. This CDR3 is CASSPDRANGYTF. The CDR3 DNA is TGTGCCAGCAGTCCGGACAGGGCAAATGGCTACACCTTC.

This clone showed up just a few times. The chain joins TRBV6-5 to TRBJ2-7, with D possibly TRBD2 on 7 matching bases. Germline loops: CDR1 MNHEY, CDR2 SVGAGI. The CDR3 totals 12 residues. The V end lost 0 bases, the J end lost 9 bases, and 9 bases lay between the germline ends. DNA of the CDR3: TGTGCCAGCAGTTACTCGGGGGGGCGGCAGTACTTC. It specifies CASSYSGGRQYF.

This chain links TRBV4-1 with TRBJ2-3; TRBD1 is a possible D gene (5 bases). Trimming left V 1 base short and J 0 bases short, with 8 bases between. There are 15 residues in the CDR3. Germline-derived CDR1 and CDR2 are MGHRA and YSYEKL. This CDR3 reads CASSQGPGSTDTQYF. DNA of the CDR3: TGCGCCAGCAGCCAAGGACCAGGGAGCACAGATACGCAGTATTTT.

This clone was detected only once. The chain recombines TRBV7-6 with TRBJ2-3; D is undetermined. The CDR3 runs to 15 residues. Germline values: CDR1 SGHVS, CDR2 FNYEAQ. The V end lost 1 base, the J end lost 1 base, and 9 bases lay between the germline ends. CDR3 loop: CASSLESIGTDTQYF. The DNA for the CDR3 is TGTGCCAGCAGCTTAGAGTCGATAGGCACAGATACGCAGTATTTT.

The gene calls are TRBV25-1 and TRBJ2-7; possibly TRBD2 for D (6 bases). The germline V gene encodes CDR1 MGHDK and CDR2 SYGVNS. Trimming pared 3 bases from V and 6 bases from J, leaving 15 bases between. The CDR3 sequence is 14 residues long. Written as DNA, the CDR3 is TGTGCCAGCAGTGACGCTAAACTAGCTTTCGAGCAGTACTTC. It specifies CASSDAKLAFEQYF.

This clone was observed a single time. The gene calls are TRBV29-1 and TRBJ2-5, with a tentative D call TRBD2 (6 bases). The CDR3 covers 14 residues. CDR1 and CDR2 from the germline V gene are SQVTM and ANQGSEA. V was shortened by 4 bases and J by 3 bases, with 15 bases between the two germline ends. The CDR3 coding sequence is TGCAGCGTTGTCCGTCTAGGCGGGAAAGAGACCCAGTACTTC. Translation: CSVVRLGGKETQYF.

The chain couples TRBV9 to TRBJ2-2; 11 nucleotides line up with TRBD2. Germline assignment: CDR1 SGDLS and CDR2 YYNGEE. With 4 bases clipped from V and 2 bases from J, the junction kept 7 bases outside the gene matches. This CDR3 has 17 amino acids. The chain's CDR3 is CASSRGGTSGNTGELFF. The CDR3 DNA follows: TGTGCCAGCAGCAGAGGGGGGACTAGCGGAAACACCGGGGAGCTGTTTTTT. The full variable domain, completed using reference TRBV9 and TRBJ2-2, is DSGVTQTPKHLITATGQRVTLRCSPRSGDLSVYWYQQSLDQGLQFLIQYYNGEERAKGNILERFSAQQFPDLHSELNLSSLELGDSALYFCASSRGGTSGNTGELFFGEGSRLTVL.

This CDR3 reads CASSESSGNTIYF. CDR3 DNA: TGTGCCAGCTCCGAGAGCTCTGGAAACACCATATATTTT. This chain uses TRBV6-6 with TRBJ1-3; D uncertain. V dropped 8 bases and J dropped 0 bases, with 8 bases sitting between them. This CDR3 has 13 residues. Per germline, CDR1 MNHNY and CDR2 SVGAGI (reference sequence).

The chain employs TRBV10-2 and TRBJ1-2; 7 nucleotides line up with TRBD1. With 4 bases clipped from V and 2 bases from J, the junction kept 4 bases outside the gene matches. Germline lookup yields CDR1 WSHSY and CDR2 SAAADI. The CDR3 covers 14 residues. The CDR3 loop is CASSVQTGNYGYTF. CDR3 DNA: TGCGCCAGCAGTGTTCAGACAGGGAACTATGGCTACACCTTC.

V and J are TRBV6-5 and TRBJ1-1; 7 nucleotides match TRBD1. From germline, CDR1 is MNHEY and CDR2 SVGAGI. Unmatched junction bases numbered 5, after V lost 3 bases and J lost 1 base. CDR3 length: 15 amino acids. The CDR3 region has the DNA TGTGCCAGCAGTTATACAGGGGCCACGAACACTGAAGCTTTCTTT. Protein product: CASSYTGATNTEAFF.

This chain joins TRBV4-2 and TRBJ1-3; D remains ambiguous. CDR1 LGHNA and CDR2 YNFKEQ come from the germline V gene. The CDR3 totals 16 residues. Deletions cut 0 bases from V and 1 base from J, with 10 bases between. The CDR3 reads CASSQDAAESGNTIYF. The CDR3, as DNA: TGTGCCAGCAGCCAAGACGCGGCAGAATCTGGAAACACCATATATTTT.

The V call is TRBV5-1, the J call TRBJ1-6; D possibly corresponds to TRBD1 (5 bases). Germline V gives CDR1 SGHRS, CDR2 YFSETQ. Trimming took 6 bases from V and 6 from J, leaving 16 bases between them. The CDR3 is 15 amino acids. The CDR3 DNA sequence: TGCGCCAGCAAGACACAGGAGGGTAGTAATTCACCCCTCCACTTT. Amino acid sequence: CASKTQEGSNSPLHF.